This TCR beta chain is drawn from a study of blood T cell repertoires in COVID-19. The CDR3 has 12 amino acids. V dropped 8 bases and J dropped 4 bases, with 11 bases sitting between them. Germline loops: CDR1 SNHLY, CDR2 FYNNEI. Here immunoSEQ multiplex PCR was the method, and the copy in TCRdb shows in-frame clones only, minus some. The top ten clones hold 2% to 2.5% of a sample with over 200,000 clones, around 88% of them seen once. The sample holds a few counts of this clone. The origin of this receptor is a woman between 40 and 55 years old with acute COVID-19. Sequenced input: PBMCs or T cells enriched from blood (not recorded which). The rearrangement uses TRBV2 and TRBJ1-1, with TRBD1 as a possible D gene (5 bases). The CDR3 DNA reads as TGTGCCAGCGATATCGGGGGCACTGAAGCTTTCTTT. As protein: CASDIGGTEAFF. The full variable domain, with the rest looked up from reference TRBV2 and TRBJ1-1, is EPEVTQTPSHQVTQMGQEVILRCVPISNHLYFYWYRQILGQKVEFLVSFYNNEISEKSEIFDDQFSVERPDGSNFTLKIRSTKLEDSAMYFCASDIGGTEAFFGQGTRLTVV.